The sequence of this TCR beta chain was determined in a study of cytomegalovirus exposure and HLA in healthy donors. Study-level background: About 85 million unique TCR sequences came from HLA-typed donors in an early release.

With 60 Vbeta and 13 Jbeta primers, the PCR was carried out. Profiled with immunoSEQ multiplex PCR; TCRdb holds only in-frame clones, not every one. Of more than 85,000 clones listed, just under 70% are singletons. The study's findings and limits: The Asian-associated ancestry cluster reportedly had fewer N-insertions than the approximately 700-donor mean in a later analysis. The authors later found TCR association rates varying by HLA locus, with DRB1 most and HLA-C fewest.

The sample holds a few counts of this clone. Its antigen remains unknown. It was healthy bone marrow donors who served as donors. The TCR was taken from a woman in her 70s in good health and CMV-seropositive. The sample consisted of PBMCs.

CDR3 region: CATRETTGANVLTF. In DNA form, the CDR3 reads TGTGCCACACGAGAGACTACTGGGGCCAACGTCCTGACTTTC. The chain combines TRBV6-1 with TRBJ2-6, with D tentatively TRBD2 (5 bases). The CDR3 runs 14 residues. The V gene's germline CDR1 is MNHNS and CDR2 SASEGT. The ends were cut back, 10 bases at V and 2 bases at J, with 12 bases in the middle.